Listed below are T cell receptor beta chains from one sample, sequenced in a study of T cell changes during pregnancy in multiple sclerosis. Data came from immunoSEQ multiplex PCR; TCRdb stores just in-frame clones and leaves some out. The sample holds tens of thousands of clones, over 75% seen once. The sequenced sample was CD8+ T cells from peripheral blood mononuclear cells, obtained in the second trimester of pregnancy. These receptors originate from a female donor with multiple sclerosis, enrolled in a pregnancy study. The CDR3 runs from the conserved cysteine through the conserved F or W. Each record gives: V gene, D gene, clone size, J gene, CDR3 protein, CDR3 DNA. D genes are given only for firm matches. The size of a clone is reported for some rows only, either as once, few or many, or as a class for expanded clones.

>TRBV27|-|-|TRBJ2-5
CASSPQGLETQYF
TGTGCCAGCAGTCCACAGGGTCTAGAGACCCAGTACTTC
>TRBV30|TRBD2|-|TRBJ2-1
CAWSRGTRNHNEQFF
TGTGCCTGGAGTCGGGGGACTAGGAACCACAATGAGCAGTTCTTC
>TRBV28|TRBD2|-|TRBJ2-1
CASRDGRVYNEQFF
TGTGCCAGCAGGGACGGGAGGGTCTACAATGAGCAGTTCTTC
>TRBV5-1|TRBD1|-|TRBJ2-7
CASSLRQGSYEQYF
TGCGCCAGCAGCTTACGACAGGGTTCCTACGAGCAGTACTTC
>TRBV6-4|-|-|TRBJ2-1
CASSDTTAGGKFF
TGTGCCAGCAGTGACACCACCGCCGGCGGGAAATTCTTC
>TRBV9|TRBD2|-|TRBJ2-3
CASSAGLAGALFTDTQYF
TGTGCCAGCAGCGCCGGACTAGCGGGAGCTTTGTTCACAGATACGCAGTATTTT
>TRBV19|-|-|TRBJ2-7
CASSGQLYEQYF
TGTGCCAGTAGTGGACAGTTATACGAGCAGTACTTC
>TRBV2|-|-|TRBJ2-1
CASSEMEEQFF
TGTGCCAGCAGTGAAATGGAGGAGCAGTTCTTC
>TRBV28|-|-|TRBJ2-7
CASSQQEGLDEQYF
TGTGCCAGCAGTCAGCAGGAGGGGCTGGACGAGCAGTACTTC
>TRBV4-1|TRBD2|-|TRBJ2-1
CASSLGSGGSYNEQFF
TGCGCCAGCAGCCTAGGAAGCGGGGGCTCCTACAATGAGCAGTTCTTC
>TRBV4-1|-|medium-sized|TRBJ2-7
CASSQDYRASYEQYF
TGCGCCAGCAGCCAGGACTACAGAGCCTCCTACGAGCAGTACTTC
>TRBV7-9|TRBD1|-|TRBJ2-6
CASSEVGRGSTGANVLTF
TGTGCCAGCAGCGAGGTAGGCAGGGGGAGCACTGGGGCCAACGTCCTGACTTTC
>TRBV5-1|TRBD1|-|TRBJ2-4
CASSLGTGGKNIQYF
TGCGCCAGCAGCTTGGGGACAGGGGGTAAAAACATTCAGTACTTC
>TRBV7-8|-|few|TRBJ1-5
CASSFPAGRQPQHF
TGTGCCAGCAGCTTTCCCGCAGGGCGTCAGCCCCAGCATTTT
>TRBV19|TRBD1|-|TRBJ1-1
CASWDRPGTEAFF
TGTGCCAGCTGGGACAGGCCGGGCACTGAAGCTTTCTTT
>TRBV4-1|-|-|TRBJ2-6
CASSQATAPGANVLTF
TGCGCCAGCAGCCAAGCTACAGCCCCAGGGGCCAACGTCCTGACTTTC
>TRBV27|TRBD1|-|TRBJ1-5
CASSFTGGYQPQHF
TGTGCCAGCAGTTTTACAGGGGGCTATCAGCCCCAGCATTTT
>TRBV11-2|-|-|TRBJ1-1
CASSLDVGGHTEAFF
TGTGCCAGCAGCTTAGATGTGGGGGGGCACACTGAAGCTTTCTTT
>TRBV4-2|TRBD2|-|TRBJ2-7
CASSYHSTSGRERYEQYF
TGTGCCAGCAGCTACCATAGTACTAGCGGGAGGGAACGGTACGAGCAGTACTTC
>TRBV13|-|-|TRBJ1-1
CASSLQGLMNTEAFF
TGTGCCAGCAGCTTGCAGGGACTGATGAACACTGAAGCTTTCTTT
>TRBV12-5|TRBD1|-|TRBJ1-1
CASGLRDRDTEAFF
TGTGCTAGTGGTCTACGGGACAGAGACACTGAAGCTTTCTTT
>TRBV4-1|TRBD2|-|TRBJ2-2
CASSHLLAGADTGELFF
TGCGCCAGCAGCCACCTTCTAGCGGGAGCGGACACCGGGGAGCTGTTTTTT
>TRBV2|-|-|TRBJ1-3
CASTLGISGNTIYF
TGTGCCAGCACCCTGGGCATCTCTGGAAACACCATATATTTT
>TRBV4-3|TRBD2|-|TRBJ2-7
CASSQGIAGGPVSYEQYF
TGCGCCAGCAGCCAAGGGATAGCGGGAGGGCCGGTTAGCTACGAGCAGTACTTC
>TRBV30|-|once|TRBJ2-7
CAWSYTGPNPYEQYF
TGTGCCTGGAGCTATACAGGCCCAAACCCCTACGAGCAGTACTTC
>TRBV5-1|-|-|TRBJ2-3
CASSFLTDTQYF
TGCGCCAGCAGCTTTCTCACAGATACGCAGTATTTT
>TRBV4-2|-|-|TRBJ1-1
CASSQVVEISPNTEAFF
TGTGCCAGCAGCCAAGTGGTGGAGATATCCCCGAACACTGAAGCTTTCTTT
>TRBV7-9|TRBD2|-|TRBJ2-5
CASSLLHPSGRLETQYF
TGTGCCAGCAGCTTACTCCACCCAAGCGGGAGATTAGAGACCCAGTACTTC
>TRBV28|-|-|TRBJ2-3
CASRRQRSTDTQYF
TGTGCCAGCAGACGACAGCGAAGCACAGATACGCAGTATTTT
>TRBV7-9|-|-|TRBJ2-2
CASSWGVTTGELFF
TGTGCCAGCAGCTGGGGGGTAACAACCGGGGAGCTGTTTTTT
>TRBV6-1|-|-|TRBJ2-2
CASSGDNPHTGELFF
TGTGCCAGCAGTGGCGATAATCCCCACACCGGGGAGCTGTTTTTT
>TRBV19|TRBD1|-|TRBJ2-7
CASSWTGGGYEQYF
TGTGCCAGTAGTTGGACAGGGGGCGGCTACGAGCAGTACTTC
>TRBV7-6|-|-|TRBJ2-2
CASSLTIQGSGTGELFF
TGTGCCAGCAGCCTAACGATTCAGGGGTCAGGCACCGGGGAGCTGTTTTTT
>TRBV28|TRBD1|-|TRBJ1-2
CASIQTGGAGQYGYTF
TGTGCCAGCATTCAGACAGGGGGCGCCGGTCAATATGGCTACACCTTC
>TRBV5-6|TRBD2|-|TRBJ2-2
CASSEGLAGNTGELFF
TGTGCCAGCAGCGAAGGACTAGCGGGGAACACCGGGGAGCTGTTTTTT
>TRBV27|TRBD1|-|TRBJ2-7
CASSFYRGYEQYF
TGTGCCAGCAGTTTTTACAGGGGCTACGAGCAGTACTTC
>TRBV5-4|TRBD2|-|TRBJ2-3
CAVAGGPRTDTQYF
TGTGCCGTAGCGGGAGGGCCACGCACAGATACGCAGTATTTT
>TRBV6-5|TRBD1|-|TRBJ2-7
CASSPSGQGTYEQYF
TGTGCCAGCAGTCCATCGGGACAGGGGACCTACGAGCAGTACTTC
>TRBV5-6|-|-|TRBJ1-3
CASSLGAQGWGSGNTIYF
TGTGCCAGCAGCTTGGGTGCGCAGGGTTGGGGCTCTGGAAACACCATATATTTT
>TRBV6-1|-|-|TRBJ2-7
CASSQEGEQYF
TGTGCCAGCAGTCAGGAGGGCGAGCAGTACTTC
>TRBV7-2|TRBD2|-|TRBJ2-1
CASSLAGGLYNEQFF
TGTGCCAGCAGCTTAGCGGGAGGGCTTTACAATGAGCAGTTCTTC
>TRBV19|TRBD2|few|TRBJ2-2
CASRSSGSPGELFF
TGTGCCAGTAGGAGCAGCGGGAGTCCGGGGGAGCTGTTTTTT
>TRBV5-4|-|-|TRBJ1-1
CASSRPGTEAFF
TGTGCCAGCAGCCGCCCCGGGACAGAAGCTTTCTTT
>TRBV19|-|-|TRBJ2-6
CATMGGALSSGANVLTF
TGTGCCACTATGGGGGGGGCCCTCTCCTCTGGGGCCAACGTCCTGACTTTC
>TRBV28|-|-|TRBJ1-2
CASSLRGYYQGYGYTF
TGTGCCAGCAGTTTAAGGGGATATTACCAGGGTTACGGCTACACCTTC
>TRBV9|TRBD1|-|TRBJ2-7
CASNVGQGYNEQYF
TGTGCCAGCAACGTAGGACAGGGATACAACGAGCAGTACTTC
>TRBV4-1|TRBD2|-|TRBJ2-7
CASSQPGTNYEQYF
TGCGCCAGCAGCCAACCAGGGACTAACTACGAGCAGTACTTC
>TRBV5-4|TRBD2|once|TRBJ2-7
CASSYHRDYSYEQYF
TGTGCCAGCAGCTACCACCGGGACTACTCCTACGAGCAGTACTTC